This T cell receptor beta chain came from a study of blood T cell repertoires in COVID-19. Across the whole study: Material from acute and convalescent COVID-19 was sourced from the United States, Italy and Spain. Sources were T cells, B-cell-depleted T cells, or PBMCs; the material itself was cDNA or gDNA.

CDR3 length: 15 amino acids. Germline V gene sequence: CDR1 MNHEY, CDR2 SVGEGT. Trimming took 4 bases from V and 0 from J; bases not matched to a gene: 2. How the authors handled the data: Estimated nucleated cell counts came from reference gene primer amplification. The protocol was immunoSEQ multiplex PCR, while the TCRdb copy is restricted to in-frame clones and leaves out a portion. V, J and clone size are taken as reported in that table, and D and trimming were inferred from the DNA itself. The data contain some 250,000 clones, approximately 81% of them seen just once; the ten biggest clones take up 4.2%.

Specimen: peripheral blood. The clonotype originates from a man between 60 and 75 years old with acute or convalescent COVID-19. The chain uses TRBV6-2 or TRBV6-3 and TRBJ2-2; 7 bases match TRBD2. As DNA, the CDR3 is TGTGCCAGCAGTTTAGGACTAGCGAACACCGGGGAGCTGTTTTTT. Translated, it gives CASSLGLANTGELFF.